The 21 T cell receptor beta chains reported below all come from one sample, sequenced in a study of identical twins. TCRdb re-called the 5' RACE reads with MiXCR, one entry per CDR3 protein. The table has over 550,000 distinct CDR3 sequences, 7.1% seen once; the top ten hold 1.6%. The sample was also reused in another study, on yellow fever vaccine responses in identical twins.

Input material: PBMCs. These receptors all come from a woman under 30 in good health.

This clonotype was observed a few times. The gene calls are TRBV6-2 or TRBV6-3 and TRBJ2-2, with TRBD1 matching 8 bases. This CDR3 has 13 amino acids. Trimming at V came to 10 bases and at J to 7 bases, leaving 8 bases not matched to a gene. Per germline, CDR1 MNHEY and CDR2 SVGEGT. This chain's CDR3 is CATADRGYGELFF. As DNA, the CDR3 is TGTGCCACAGCTGACAGGGGTTACGGGGAGCTGTTTTTT.

The genes are TRBV29-1 and TRBJ2-1, with D uncertain. V lost 6 bases and J lost 2, with 14 bases in between. The CDR3 has 14 residues. In germline, CDR1 is SQVTM, CDR2 ANQGSEA. CDR3 bases: TGCAGCGTCGTCTGGGTACAGCCCTACAATGAGCAGTTCTTC. Amino acids: CSVVWVQPYNEQFF.

Many counts were recorded for this clonotype. The chain has TRBV4-2 and TRBJ2-7; 8 positions agree with TRBD1. The J segment lost 1 base and the V segment lost 3 bases, leaving 5 bases of the junction unmatched. Germline V gene sequence: CDR1 LGHNA, CDR2 YNFKEQ. The CDR3 spans 15 residues. CDR3: CASSQVQGASYEQYV. DNA of the CDR3: TGTGCCAGCAGCCAGGTTCAGGGGGCATCCTACGAGCAGTACGTC.

A few counts support this clonotype. The V call is TRBV15, the J call TRBJ2-7; 7 nucleotides agree with TRBD2. This CDR3 has 17 amino acids. V dropped 0 bases and J dropped 6; count of bases not matched to a gene: 14. CDR1 is LNHNV and CDR2 is YYDKDF in the germline V gene (reference sequence). CDR3 protein: CATSRDFSLASSGEQYV. The CDR3 DNA reads TGTGCCACCAGCAGAGATTTTTCACTAGCGAGTTCGGGCGAGCAGTACGTC.

This clonotype has at least ten counts. The chain carries TRBV24-1 and TRBJ2-3, with TRBD1 identical over 9 bases. Looked up from germline, CDR1 is KGHDR and CDR2 is SFDVKD. V lost 8 bases, J lost 3 bases, and 5 bases stayed unmatched. The CDR3 runs to 14 residues. The CDR3 reads CATNSGQGTDTQYF. The DNA for the CDR3 is TGTGCCACCAATTCGGGACAGGGTACAGATACGCAGTATTTT.

As to this clonotype: A single base separates this from a much larger clone, so it may be a read error. V gene TRBV28 combines with J gene TRBJ2-3, with D hard to call. CDR1 MDHEN and CDR2 SYDVKM come from the germline V gene. The length of the CDR3 is 12 residues. The CDR3 region has the DNA TGTACCAGCACCCCAAACACAGATACGCAGTATTTT. It translates to CTSTPNTDTQYF.

This chain connects TRBV20-1 to TRBJ2-1; 11 bases map to TRBD2. J gave up 3 bases and V 0 bases, and 7 bases lay outside the gene matches. The CDR3 length is 17 residues. Germline values: CDR1 DFQATT, CDR2 SNEGSKA (reference sequence). CDR3 amino acids: CSARDSTSGGLYNEQFF. CDR3 DNA: TGCAGTGCTAGAGATTCAACTAGCGGGGGTCTCTACAATGAGCAGTTCTTC.

This clonotype was counted only a few times. The gene calls are TRBV5-1 and TRBJ2-1, with D maybe TRBD2 (5 bases). The germline V gene encodes CDR1 SGHRS and CDR2 YFSETQ. The V and J ends lost 0 bases and 3 bases respectively, with 10 bases between them. This CDR3 has 15 amino acids. CDR3 DNA: TGCGCCAGCAGCTTGGAGGGAGTAAACTACAATGAGCAGTTCTTC. It codes for CASSLEGVNYNEQFF.

This clonotype appeared many times. V is TRBV12-3 or TRBV12-4 and J is TRBJ2-3; a weak D match, TRBD1 (5 bases). This CDR3 has 14 amino acids. The V end lost 4 bases, the J end lost 2 bases, and 10 bases lay between the germline ends. The CDR3: CASSSMTATDTQYF. Here the CDR3 DNA reads TGTGCCAGCAGTTCGATGACAGCCACAGATACGCAGTATTTT.

The chain links TRBV27 to TRBJ2-6; 7 bases fit TRBD1. The CDR3 extends over 18 amino acids. CDR1 is MNHEY, CDR2 SMNVEV, per germline (reference sequence). Germline trimming cut 5 bases from V and 0 bases from J; bases unmatched to any gene: 10. The CDR3 DNA sequence: TGTGCCAGCAGTCCCCGGGGACAGCGGTACTCTGGGGCCAACGTCCTGACTTTC. It is translated as CASSPRGQRYSGANVLTF.

This clonotype was seen only a few times. V and J are TRBV6-1 and TRBJ2-1; TRBD2 matches at 13 bases. This CDR3 is built from 15 residues. V gave up 6 bases and J gave up 9 bases; unmatched junction bases: 8. CDR1 and CDR2 (germline): MNHNS, SASEGT. The CDR3 sequence is CASSKTSGGASEQFF. DNA for the CDR3: TGTGCCAGCAGCAAAACTAGCGGGGGGGCTAGTGAGCAGTTCTTC.

The V call is TRBV18, the J call TRBJ2-7; D remains unclear. Trimming cost V 3 bases and J 7 bases, with 16 bases left between them. The CDR3 contains 14 residues. Germline CDR1 KGHSH, CDR2 LQKENI. CDR3 region: CASSPNEAPREQYF. The CDR3 DNA reads TGTGCCAGCTCACCCAATGAGGCGCCTAGAGAGCAGTACTTC.

This clonotype occurred a few times. V and J are TRBV20-1 and TRBJ2-7, with D perhaps TRBD1 (6 bases). V was clipped by 6 bases and J by 6 bases, with 18 bases between them. CDR1 and CDR2 (germline): DFQATT, SNEGSKA (reference sequence). The length of the CDR3 is 13 residues. As DNA, the CDR3 is TGCAGTGCAGCAGGGGACATGGGGCGCGAGCAGTACTTC. Translated, it gives CSAAGDMGREQYF.

This clonotype was picked up many times. The CDR3 is CASTGPTSGELFF. The CDR3 DNA is TGTGCCAGCACAGGCCCTACCTCCGGGGAGCTGTTTTTT. The chain couples TRBV28 to TRBJ2-2; D remains unclear. Per germline, CDR1 MDHEN and CDR2 SYDVKM. The CDR3 length is 13 residues. The germline V and J ends were trimmed by 7 bases and 6 bases, with 12 bases remaining between them.

This chain joins TRBV11-2 and TRBJ2-1, with D possibly matching TRBD2 (5 bases). This CDR3 has 14 amino acids. Germline V gives CDR1 SGHAT, CDR2 FQNNGV. V gave up 2 bases and J gave up 5 bases, with 10 bases separating them. CDR3 amino acids: CASSLSMRDNEQFF. Written as DNA, the CDR3 is TGTGCCAGCAGCTTAAGTATGCGGGACAATGAGCAGTTCTTC.

This sequence joins TRBV6-5 and TRBJ2-7; tentatively, D is TRBD1 or TRBD2 (6 bases each). Germline values: CDR1 MNHEY, CDR2 SVGAGI. Trimming took off 2 bases at V and 4 bases at J, with 15 bases between the two ends. This CDR3 spans 15 amino acids. CDR3 sequence reads: CASSYTGALGYEQYF. The CDR3 DNA sequence: TGTGCCAGCAGTTACACGGGGGCGCTTGGATACGAGCAGTACTTC.

In this sample, this clonotype turned up a few times. The V and J genes are TRBV7-8 and TRBJ2-5; 13 nucleotides line up with TRBD2. The CDR3 is 15 amino acids. Losses at the gene ends were 6 bases for V and 5 bases for J; bases not matched to a gene: 6. Per germline, CDR1 SGHVS and CDR2 FQNEAQ. The CDR3 DNA reads as TGTGCCAGCAGTCCGACTAGCGGGAGGCGGGAGACCCAGTACTTC. Amino acids: CASSPTSGRRETQYF.

This rearrangement joins TRBV4-1 to TRBJ1-2; no firm D call. The germline V gene has CDR1 MGHRA and CDR2 YSYEKL. There are 13 residues in the CDR3. V lost 0 bases, J lost 5 bases, and 7 bases lay in between. The CDR3 spells CASSQENGYGYTF. CDR3 nucleotide sequence: TGCGCCAGCAGCCAAGAAAATGGATATGGCTACACCTTC.

This clonotype was detected only a few times. Written as DNA, the CDR3 is TGCATCATGAAAGCGGGCAATGAGCAGTTCTTC. The encoded protein is CIMKAGNEQFF. The V and J genes are TRBV29-1 and TRBJ2-1; maybe TRBD2 (6 bases). Germline V gives CDR1 SQVTM, CDR2 ANQGSEA. CDR3 length: 11 residues.

The chain uses TRBV28 and TRBJ2-1, with 14 nucleotides matching TRBD2. The CDR3 sequence is 21 residues long. Looked up from germline, CDR1 is MDHEN and CDR2 is SYDVKM. V was clipped by 6 bases and J by 0 bases; unmatched bases: 16. The CDR3 loop reads CASSPVDRLAGGPDSYNEQFF. CDR3 DNA sequence: TGTGCCAGCAGCCCAGTAGACCGACTAGCGGGAGGGCCGGACTCCTACAATGAGCAGTTCTTC.

This clonotype was detected many times. The chain couples TRBV12-3 or TRBV12-4 to TRBJ1-1; D gene ambiguous. Trimming stripped 3 bases from V and 0 bases from J, with 11 bases between. CDR3 length: 15 amino acids. The CDR3 is CASSFDEGMNTEAFF. DNA of the CDR3: TGTGCCAGCAGTTTTGATGAGGGAATGAACACTGAAGCTTTCTTT.